This is a list of T cell receptor beta chains from one sample in a study of siplizumab effects on memory and regulatory T cells. Clones were sequenced by immunoSEQ multiplex PCR, and TCRdb holds only the in-frame ones, with some missing. Of some 97,000 clones listed, just over 90% are singletons. The specimen was Tregs sorted from blood. The source is a human donor in good health. The CDR3 runs from the conserved cysteine through the conserved F or W. D genes are given only for firm matches. Part of the rows lack a size; the others show once, few, many or a class for expanded clones.

clone_size,d_call,v_call,j_call,cdr3_aa,cdr3_nt
.,TRBD2,TRBV6-1,TRBJ2-1,CASSGRGGPSYNEQFF,TGTGCCAGCAGTGGTCGGGGGGGACCATCCTACAATGAGCAGTTCTTC
.,TRBD1,TRBV5-1,TRBJ2-3,CASSPGQGTDTQYF,TGCGCCAGCAGCCCTGGACAGGGCACAGATACGCAGTATTTT
.,TRBD1,TRBV18,TRBJ2-7,CASSPVGTGYEQYF,TGTGCCAGCTCACCAGTGGGGACAGGCTACGAGCAGTACTTC
.,.,TRBV27,TRBJ2-5,CASSLSGGSPPKTQYF,TGTGCCAGCAGTTTATCAGGAGGATCCCCCCCCAAGACCCAGTACTTC
.,.,TRBV21-1,TRBJ1-1,CASSNPQDRLNTEAFF,TGTGCCAGCAGCAACCCGCAGGACAGGTTGAACACTGAAGCTTTCTTT
few,.,TRBV2,TRBJ2-6,CASLLGSGANVLTF,TGTGCCAGTCTATTGGGAAGTGGGGCCAACGTCCTGACTTTC
.,.,TRBV7-3,TRBJ2-1,CASSLGWRAVNEQFF,TGTGCCAGCAGCTTAGGTTGGAGGGCGGTCAATGAGCAGTTCTTC
.,.,TRBV7-2,TRBJ1-3,CASRPPLRGVGGNTIYF,TGTGCCAGCCGTCCCCCCCTACGGGGGGTAGGTGGAAACACCATATATTTT
.,.,TRBV7-8,TRBJ2-1,CASSYLSGWEVYNEQFF,TGTGCCAGCAGCTATCTGAGCGGGTGGGAAGTATACAATGAGCAGTTCTTC
.,.,TRBV19,TRBJ2-7,CASRGVSYEQYF,TGTGCCAGTAGGGGGGTTTCCTACGAGCAGTACTTC
.,.,TRBV27,TRBJ1-2,CASSFPGGYGYTF,TGTGCCAGCAGTTTTCCGGGCGGCTATGGCTACACCTTC
.,TRBD1,TRBV14,TRBJ1-1,CASSQKPGQGSLNTEAFF,TGTGCCAGCAGCCAAAAACCGGGACAGGGAAGTTTGAACACTGAAGCTTTCTTT
once,TRBD2,TRBV2,TRBJ2-2,CASIPAGYSNTGELFF,TGTGCCAGCATACCAGCGGGATATTCAAACACCGGGGAGCTGTTTTTT
.,.,TRBV30,TRBJ1-2,CAWSGDRGYGYTF,TGTGCCTGGAGCGGGGACCGGGGCTATGGCTACACCTTC
.,TRBD2,TRBV7-6,TRBJ2-5,CASSLGSRGRAQETQYF,TGTGCCAGCAGCTTAGGATCTCGCGGGAGGGCCCAAGAGACCCAGTACTTC
.,.,TRBV5-5,TRBJ1-3,CASSLRGLNSGNTIYF,TGTGCCAGCAGCTTGCGGGGACTGAACTCTGGAAACACCATATATTTT
.,.,TRBV5-1,TRBJ2-5,CASSSSGTLGETQYF,TGCGCCAGCAGCTCTTCCGGGACCCTGGGGGAGACCCAGTACTTC
.,.,TRBV27,TRBJ2-2,CASRGQGISSGRKTGELFF,TGTGCCAGCAGAGGACAGGGGATCTCTAGCGGGAGAAAGACCGGGGAGCTGTTTTTT
once,TRBD2,TRBV7-6,TRBJ2-1,CASSLGGVRGINEQFF,TGTGCCAGCAGCTTGGGGGGGGTCAGAGGGATCAATGAGCAGTTCTTC
.,.,TRBV28,TRBJ1-2,CASSIIASYYGYTF,TGTGCCAGCAGTATAATCGCGTCTTACTATGGCTACACCTTC
.,TRBD2,TRBV5-6,TRBJ2-7,CASSLVRLADYEQYF,TGTGCCAGCAGCTTGGTGCGGCTAGCGGACTACGAGCAGTACTTC
.,TRBD2,TRBV5-4,TRBJ2-1,CASRTSGRNWNEQFF,TGTGCCAGCAGGACTAGCGGGAGGAATTGGAATGAGCAGTTCTTC
once,.,TRBV15,TRBJ1-4,CATSSLISGEKLFF,TGTGCCACCAGCAGCTTGATAAGTGGGGAAAAACTGTTTTTT
.,.,TRBV11-2,TRBJ2-7,CASSLALAGRYEQYF,TGTGCCAGCAGCTTAGCCCTGGCAGGGAGATACGAGCAGTACTTC
.,TRBD1,TRBV5-6,TRBJ1-1,CASSRPTGGPRTEAFF,TGTGCCAGCAGCCGGCCGACAGGGGGCCCGAGAACTGAAGCTTTCTTT
.,TRBD2,TRBV27,TRBJ2-1,CASAMTLAGGHNEQFF,TGTGCCAGCGCTATGACCTTAGCGGGAGGACACAATGAGCAGTTCTTC
.,TRBD2,TRBV5-1,TRBJ2-1,CASSLLAGNNEQFF,TGCGCCAGCAGCTTGTTAGCGGGAAACAATGAGCAGTTCTTC
.,TRBD1,TRBV18,TRBJ1-5,CASSPAGTAHQPQHF,TGTGCCAGCTCACCAGCCGGGACAGCACATCAGCCCCAGCATTTT
.,TRBD1,TRBV2,TRBJ1-2,CASSPSDRAYYGYTF,TGTGCCAGCAGCCCAAGCGACAGGGCCTACTATGGCTACACCTTC
.,.,TRBV7-2,TRBJ2-5,CASSYLQETQYF,TGTGCCAGCAGTTACCTTCAAGAGACCCAGTACTTC
.,TRBD2,TRBV15,TRBJ2-7,CATRAGLADYEQYF,TGTGCCACCAGAGCCGGGCTAGCGGACTACGAGCAGTACTTC
.,TRBD1,TRBV6-1,TRBJ1-2,CASSEAGTGGNGYTF,TGTGCCAGCAGTGAAGCCGGGACAGGGGGCAATGGCTACACCTTC
.,.,TRBV28,TRBJ2-4,CASSFRRGKTQNIQYF,TGTGCCAGCAGTTTCCGGCGGGGCAAAACTCAAAACATTCAGTACTTC
.,.,TRBV27,TRBJ2-5,CASSFIGGQETQYF,TGTGCCAGCAGTTTTATAGGGGGCCAAGAGACCCAGTACTTC
.,.,TRBV28,TRBJ2-7,CASSRDYEQYF,TGTGCCAGCTCCCGGGACTACGAGCAGTACTTC
.,.,TRBV11-3,TRBJ2-3,CASSLGGGRTDTQYF,TGTGCCAGCAGCTTAGGAGGGGGACGCACAGATACGCAGTATTTT
.,.,TRBV4-1,TRBJ2-3,CASSRQDPRGGLTDTQYF,TGCGCCAGCAGCCGCCAGGACCCGAGGGGGGGCCTCACAGATACGCAGTATTTT
.,TRBD2,TRBV28,TRBJ2-2,CASSWGLAGNTGELFF,TGTGCCAGCAGTTGGGGACTAGCGGGGAACACCGGGGAGCTGTTTTTT
.,.,TRBV4-2,TRBJ2-2,CASSQERTITGELFF,TGTGCCAGCAGCCAAGAAAGGACTATCACCGGGGAGCTGTTTTTT
.,.,TRBV28,TRBJ2-7,CATRDGRLVVGGQQYF,TGCGCCACGAGGGACGGAAGACTAGTAGTAGGGGGCCAGCAGTACTTC
.,.,TRBV5-5,TRBJ2-1,CASSRPESGPGADNEQFF,TGTGCCAGCAGCCGGCCGGAGAGCGGCCCCGGGGCGGACAATGAGCAGTTCTTC
.,TRBD2,TRBV19,TRBJ2-1,CASSTLAGVSYNEQFF,TGTGCCAGTAGTACACTAGCGGGAGTCTCCTACAATGAGCAGTTCTTC